This T cell receptor (beta chain) originates from a study of cytomegalovirus exposure and HLA in healthy donors (dated by TCRdb to 2017 to 2019). The study in broad terms: In an earlier analysis of approximately 640 of the donors, 276 Gb of sequence data and 100 million or so unique TCR beta sequences from 180 million or so T cells were reported. Approximately 300 gigabases of sequencing data and around 90 million unique TCR sequences made up an early release that covered under 750 HLA-typed donors. Of the 350 to 400 genotyped donors, over 65% fell in the genetic ancestry cluster associated with self-reported Caucasian donors. The aim of the study was to test whether cataloging public T cell receptors could identify signatures of past pathogen exposure. The study used immunosequencing to profile the T cell repertoires of some 600 subjects and linked those repertoires to cytomegalovirus serostatus. A separate validation cohort of 90 to 150 different subjects was used in addition to the roughly 640-subject first cohort. The study combined high-throughput TCR immunosequencing, statistical association of individual TCRs with disease status, and machine learning to predict cytomegalovirus infection status. To study patterns of TCR occurrence, a later analysis re-analyzed previously published TCR beta repertoires from 600 to 750 donors and added high-resolution HLA genotyping. The later analysis used no new phenotypic data to find candidate immune exposures, relying instead on TCR beta sequences and their occurrence across donors. To decide whether each TCR beta V gene segment behaved as functional or pseudogenic, an earlier analysis of approximately 620 of the donors relied on high-throughput TCR beta sequencing. Donor age, sex, ethnicity and CMV serostatus were collected together with the repertoire data. In a later genetic analysis, genome-wide SNP genotypes for about three fifths of the roughly 670 donors were used, and that subset was treated as a discovery cohort. All discovery cohort repertoires had been generated on a single sequencing platform. Class I and class II HLA loci were covered by the typing at four-digit resolution. Typing coverage varied by locus: about 629-630 donors for A, B, C, DRB1 and DQB1; more than 500 for DQA1; more than 600 for DPA1; roughly 450 for DPB1. Because of strong linkage in the cohort, roughly five DR-DQ haplotypes were treated as single units for association and clustering. On average, around 240,000 unique TCR beta nucleotide sequences were sequenced per donor among 350 to 400 genotyped donors of the cohort, with roughly a sixth of those sequences being non-productive. Beyond this particular receptor, the publication reports: Assigning TCR associations to individual alleles was difficult when HLA alleles, especially DR and DQ, strongly co-occurred. CMV serostatus was the only immune exposure information available for the cohort. This cohort had only TCR beta chains sequenced, and the lack of alpha or paired-chain data limited which features could be detected. Correlated functional status among segregating V segments might be attributable to linkage disequilibrium, but an unknown experimental factor could not be ruled out. In a later analysis, TCR association rates were found to vary across HLA loci, with the most associated TCRs seen for DRB1 alleles and the fewest for HLA-C alleles. Cytomegalovirus status was reported to be diagnosed by the classifier with high specificity and sensitivity in both the original and validation cohorts. According to a later analysis, parvovirus B19, influenza, CMV and Epstein-Barr virus appeared linked to several top co-occurrence clusters. A later genetic analysis reported fewer N-insertions in productive TCRs among donors in an Asian-associated ancestry cluster than the approximately 670-donor mean. While some public TCRs were present in many individuals, most TCR sequences turned up only very rarely across donors. The presence/absence analyses assumed that sequencing depth was roughly uniform across donors, and that assumption may not be true. Some IMGT-functional V segments, including TRBV6-2 and TRBV6-3, could not be distinguished by the 87-base-pair reads and were therefore excluded. A later genetic analysis associated a missense DCLRE1C variant with V-gene and J-gene trimming of TCR beta chains, and an independent cohort replicated the association. A few of the identified cytomegalovirus-associated TCR beta chains were confirmed in vitro to be specific for cytomegalovirus antigens. A further reported finding was that TCR beta sequences accurately predicted the HLA-A and HLA-B alleles for most subjects in the first cohort. At a false discovery rate of 0.05, a later analysis linked some 17,000 TCR beta sequences to specific HLA alleles. According to the authors, the approach could potentially be generalized to other disease states and immunological phenotypes. In a later analysis, most CMV-associated TCR beta chains were found to appear HLA-restricted, with HLA associations seemingly driven largely by CMV exposure. A later analysis found that HLA-associated TCR beta chains were more clonally expanded and had lower generation probabilities than equally common non-associated chains. Because some donors lacked HLA typing at each locus, the association tests relied only on the typed subset. Broadly in line with IMGT annotations, most TCR beta V segments showed up in productive rearrangements about 87% or about 30% of the time in an earlier analysis of a few hundred of the donors. A cluster of highly shared sequence variants was judged likely to be a technical artifact of the sequencing pipeline. In the study, about 150 TCR beta chains were listed as associated with cytomegalovirus. The earlier analysis of approximately 540 of the donors excluded some 15 rarely observed V segments, including chromosome 9 orphons, because counts were too low.

The cohort consisted of approximately 670 healthy bone marrow donors. Cohort members were all nominally healthy when sampled, although unrecorded immune exposures were likely present. The donor was CMV seropositive and was included in the group of 250 to 350 seropositive cohort members. A peripheral blood sample was provided by each donor, and peripheral blood mononuclear cells were used for TCR beta sequencing. The Qiagen DNeasy Blood Extraction Kit was used to extract genomic DNA from the blood cell samples. V is clipped by 6 bases and J by 5 bases, and the sequence between their germline boundaries is 13 bases long. CDR1 and CDR2 are drawn from the germline V gene: SGHVS, FQNEAQ. The CDR3 covers 13 residues, taking in both the cysteine and the phenylalanine. Solely the CDR3 DNA is kept, with 39 bases framed from the first base. In the case of this clone: Its antigen remains undetermined. No much larger clone exists at a distance of one base, and base qualities are not known.

Library construction relied on the immunoSEQ multiplex PCR assay. The multiplex PCR relied on a mix of 60 forward primers for TCR Vbeta segments and 13 reverse primers for TCR Jbeta segments. Amplification of the CDR3 region of rearranged TCR beta genes was performed with a multiplex PCR assay on genomic DNA. Amplified TCR beta libraries were sequenced as 87-base-pair reads on the Illumina HiSeq System. Per the source publication's procedure: In a later analysis, roughly 80 million unique TCR beta chains were counted across the 690 or so repertoires, and around 10 million of these chains were shared by at least two donors. Raw reads were error-corrected and collapsed into unique sequences with a nearest-neighbor algorithm that merged closely related sequences to remove PCR and sequencing errors. To assign V, D and J gene segments, CDR3 sequences were aligned to IMGT reference sequences. For a sequence to be retained, a match of at least six nucleotides to both a V gene segment and a J gene segment was required. A rearrangement was called productive if the CDR3 had no stop codons and remained in frame with V and J, and every other rearrangement was called non-productive. Following IMGT convention, CDR3 was defined as the stretch from the second conserved V-encoded cysteine up to the conserved J-encoded phenylalanine. Sequences without an unambiguous match to a single V gene segment were excluded from the earlier analysis of over 500 of the donors. In an earlier analysis of approximately 560 of the donors, a V segment was called functional when productive rearrangements were above 56.7%, and segregating when the standard deviation between donors exceeded 5%. A statistical classification framework was built to diagnose cytomegalovirus status from the catalog of TCR beta chain sequences. A later analysis assigned V and J genes by comparing TCR nucleotide sequences with IMGT/GENE-DB human TR gene sequences. The TCRdist pipeline was used in a later analysis to assign CDR3 sequences and most-parsimonious VDJ recombination scenarios. In a later analysis, each TCR beta chain was defined by its CDR3 amino acid sequence together with its V-gene family, and reads lacking a unique V-gene family were excluded. To address suspected cross-contamination and a sequencing artifact, a later analysis removed some 620 highly shared, low-generation-probability nucleotide sequences. In a later analysis, a clonal expansion index for each public chain was calculated from normalized within-repertoire ranks of inferred template counts. In a later analysis, generation probabilities were computed with a VDJ recombination model fitted to out-of-frame rearrangements, and the resulting probabilities were checked against IGoR. A later analysis scored TCR-TCR, TCR-HLA and TCR-CMV co-occurrence with hypergeometric tests, applying a repertoire-size bias correction to TCR pairs. False discovery rates were estimated in a later analysis by permuting HLA or CMV assignments 20 times. In a later analysis, co-occurring TCRs were grouped with DBSCAN, and TCRdist sequence similarity was added when clustering was performed within HLA-allele-positive subsets. Repertoires with fewer than 30,000 or more than 120,000 public chains were left out of co-occurrence clustering, as were a handful of repertoires with anomalous nucleotide sharing. TCRdb mirrors the immuneACCESS table, restricted to in-frame sequences. Some clones are absent from its copies; in checked studies, under half trace to an unresolved V gene, and the reason for the others is unknown. From that table come the V and J calls and clone size; the DNA was used to work out D and trimming. Recorded for this sample are 99,000 or so clones; nearly 80% of them occurred a single time. The ten largest account for around 6.1% of the sample.

The chain is encoded by TRBV7-8 joined to TRBJ2-5; TRBD1 is a weak D gene call, 6 bases matching. Source material: PBMCs. The sequence came from a man aged 60 to 75 in good health and CMV-seropositive. The CDR3: CASRPQGFETQYF. At the DNA level, the sequence is TGTGCCAGCAGACCACAGGGATTTGAGACCCAGTACTTC.